This T cell receptor beta chain was captured in a study of blood T cell repertoires in COVID-19. Study at large: PBMCs, B-cell-depleted T cells, or T cells provided the cDNA or gDNA that made up the material.

In the original processing: Estimation of nucleated cell counts was performed using reference gene primer amplification. Assay: immunoSEQ multiplex PCR; the TCRdb copy retains only in-frame clones and omits some. V, J and clone size are those of that table, while D and trimming were read from the DNA. Counted here are some 670,000 clones, around 89% occurring once; the ten biggest clones make up roughly 0.25%. V was pared by 4 bases and J by 2 bases, with 11 bases of the junction left unmatched. CDR1 is SGHTA and CDR2 is FQGNSA in the germline V gene. This CDR3 is built from 16 residues. The rearrangement uses TRBV7-2 and TRBJ2-7; TRBD1 matches 7 bases. The clonotype originates from a woman between 18 and 30 years old with acute or convalescent COVID-19. Sequenced: peripheral blood. The CDR3 here is CASSSKGPTGPYEQYF. The CDR3 coding sequence is TGTGCCAGCAGCTCCAAGGGGCCGACAGGGCCCTACGAGCAGTACTTC.